The 19 T cell receptor beta chains given below trace back to one sample, sequenced in a study of blood T cells in healthy people across ages. Then a second PCR, running roughly 7 to 11 cycles, was carried out with a sample-barcoded 5' primer and a J-beta primer mix. TCRdb used MiXCR to reprocess the 5' RACE reads, holding one entry per CDR3 protein. The sample has approximately 810,000 distinct CDR3 sequences, 35% to 40% seen once. The material sequenced was blood. These receptors were obtained from a man in his late teens or twenties in good health.

The chain couples TRBV6-5 to TRBJ1-2; no clear D gene. Germline V gene data show CDR1 as MNHEY and CDR2 as SVGAGI. V was cut by 8 bases and J by 8 bases, with 21 bases left in between. The CDR3 is made up of 14 amino acids. This chain's CDR3 is CASLRSAQTRGYTF. CDR3 DNA: TGTGCCAGCCTCCGTTCGGCCCAGACGAGAGGCTACACCTTC.

The J gene is TRBJ2-7, the V gene TRBV19; D gene uncertain. V lost 5 bases and J 3 bases, leaving 11 bases between the germline ends. The CDR3 totals 13 residues. The germline V gene has CDR1 LNHDA and CDR2 SQIVND (reference sequence). As DNA, the CDR3 is TGTGCCAGTAGTGCCGTGGGTGGCTACGAGCAGTACTTC. This codes for CASSAVGGYEQYF.

The CDR3 coding sequence is TGTGCCAGCAGTTTTGCCGACCCGGGGGCCTATGAAAAACTGTTTTTT. Its protein product is CASSFADPGAYEKLFF. The V gene is TRBV6-6, the J gene TRBJ1-4; D possibly corresponds to TRBD1 (6 bases). The CDR3 runs 16 residues. Germline V CDR1 and CDR2: MNHNY, SVGAGI (reference sequence). Trimming stripped 4 bases from V and 6 bases from J, with 18 bases between.

This clonotype was observed a few times. The rearrangement joins TRBV7-6 to TRBJ1-1; no reliable D call. Trimming pared 2 bases from V and 3 bases from J, leaving 7 bases between. Germline CDR1 and CDR2: SGHVS and FNYEAQ. The CDR3 covers 13 residues. CDR3 sequence: CASSLKGDTEAFF. Here the CDR3 DNA reads TGTGCCAGCAGCTTAAAGGGTGACACTGAAGCTTTCTTT.

On this clonotype itself: One end of the junction is discordant with germline, which a read error may explain. The rearrangement links TRBV30 to TRBJ2-4, with a tentative D call TRBD2 (7 bases). The J call could be wrong; TRBJ2-7 is a better fit for the DNA end. The CDR3 is 13 amino acids. Germline V gene lookup returns CDR1 GTSNPN and CDR2 SVGIG (reference sequence). CDR3 sequence reads: CTWSVGGGYEQYF. CDR3 nucleotide sequence: TGTACCTGGAGTGTGGGAGGGGGGTACGAGCAGTACTTC.

The chain recombines TRBV11-1 with TRBJ1-5; D is possibly TRBD1 (6 bases). This CDR3 comprises 17 residues. The germline CDR1 and CDR2 sequences are SGHAT and FQDESV (reference sequence). Trimming shortened V by 8 bases and J by 6 bases, and 26 bases separated the two germline ends. This CDR3 is CASRPRLGGRVCQPQHF. The CDR3 nucleotides are TGTGCCAGCCGCCCGAGGCTCGGGGGGCGAGTCTGTCAGCCCCAGCATTTT.

The table lists this clonotype with many counts. The chain has TRBV20-1 and TRBJ2-3; 12 bases are shared with TRBD2. V lost 2 bases to trimming and J lost 2 bases; unmatched junction nucleotides: 5. Germline V lookup: CDR1 DFQATT, CDR2 SNEGSKA (reference sequence). CDR3 length equals 16 residues. The CDR3: CSARRLAGGNTDTQYF. In nucleotides, the CDR3 is TGCAGTGCTAGAAGGCTAGCGGGGGGGAACACAGATACGCAGTATTTT.

This clonotype was detected ten times or more. The gene calls are TRBV5-1 and TRBJ2-3, with a tentative D call TRBD1 (5 bases). CDR1 is SGHRS, CDR2 YFSETQ, per germline. Trimming took off 3 bases at V and 5 bases at J, with 7 bases between the two ends. This CDR3 comprises 12 residues. CDR3: CASSSGQDTQYF. The CDR3 DNA follows: TGCGCCAGCAGCTCAGGACAAGATACGCAGTATTTT. The full variable domain, in which reference TRBV5-1 and TRBJ2-3 provide the parts outside the CDR3, is KAGVTQTPRYLIKTRGQQVTLSCSPISGHRSVSWYQQTPGQGLQFLFEYFSETQRNKGNFPGRFSGRQFSNSRSEMNVSTLELGDSALYLCASSSGQDTQYFGPGTRLTVL.

The chain links TRBV9 to TRBJ1-1; a possible D gene is TRBD1 (5 bases). This CDR3 has 15 residues. V lost 6 bases to trimming and J lost 0 bases, with 15 bases between them. CDR1 and CDR2 from the germline V gene are SGDLS and YYNGEE. Here the CDR3 DNA reads TGTGCCAGCACCGGGGGAGGATACATGAACACTGAAGCTTTCTTT. Translating it yields CASTGGGYMNTEAFF.

About this clonotype: This may arise from a read error, as a much more abundant clone is one base away. This sequence joins TRBV2 and TRBJ2-1; 11 nucleotides match TRBD2. The CDR3 is 15 residues long. Per germline, CDR1 SNHLY and CDR2 FYNNEI. In DNA form, the CDR3 reads TGTGCCAGCAGGTCACTAGCGGGGGCCTACAAGGAGCAGTTCTTC. The encoded protein is CASRSLAGAYKEQFF.

This chain joins TRBV12-3 or TRBV12-4 and TRBJ2-2, with D possibly TRBD1 on 6 matching bases. The CDR3 extends over 17 amino acids. V shed 7 bases and J shed 2 bases, with 20 bases lying between them. The CDR3 DNA reads TGTGCCAGCACCCGCAGTTCATACAGGGATAACACCGGGGAGCTGTTTTTT. It encodes CASTRSSYRDNTGELFF.

The chain recombines TRBV7-2 with TRBJ2-3; unclear D gene. Trimming took off 5 bases at V and 6 bases at J, with 18 bases between the two ends. CDR1 is SGHTA, CDR2 FQGNSA, per germline. The CDR3 totals 15 residues. The DNA of the CDR3 is TGTGCCAGCAGCACCCAACCGGCACAGCCGGATACGCAGTATTTT. Its translation is CASSTQPAQPDTQYF. The full variable domain, with the rest looked up from reference TRBV7-2 and TRBJ2-3, is GAGVSQSPSNKVTEKGKDVELRCDPISGHTALYWYRQSLGQGLEFLIYFQGNSAPDKSGLPSDRFSAERTGGSVSTLTIQRTQQEDSAVYLCASSTQPAQPDTQYFGPGTRLTVL.

J is TRBJ1-3 and V is TRBV12-3 or TRBV12-4; D possibly corresponds to TRBD1 (5 bases). The CDR3 covers 16 residues. Between the trimmed V and J ends, which lost 6 bases and 2 bases, there was a span of 17 bases. The CDR3 loop is CASSRIDSGAGNTIYF. The CDR3 DNA reads TGTGCCAGCAGCCGAATAGACAGTGGGGCTGGAAACACCATATATTTT.

The rearrangement joins TRBV18 to TRBJ2-5, with TRBD1 as a possible D gene (5 bases). The germline V gene encodes CDR1 KGHSH and CDR2 LQKENI. The ends were cut back, 3 bases at V and 2 bases at J, with 10 bases in the middle. The length of the CDR3 is 14 residues. CDR3 residues: CASSPRVEQETQYF. The CDR3 DNA sequence: TGTGCCAGCTCACCCAGGGTCGAACAAGAGACCCAGTACTTC.

The CDR3 DNA reads TGCAGCGTTGGTCCAGGGAGTAAAACTGAAGCTTTCTTT. Translating gives CSVGPGSKTEAFF. This rearrangement joins TRBV29-1 to TRBJ1-1; D is perhaps TRBD1 (5 bases). This CDR3 comprises 13 residues. Deletions cut 4 bases from V and 5 bases from J, with 14 bases between. CDR1 SQVTM and CDR2 ANQGSEA come from the germline V gene. Using reference TRBV29-1 and TRBJ1-1 for the parts outside the CDR3, the full variable domain is SAVISQKPSRDICQRGTSLTIQCQVDSQVTMMFWYRQQPGQSLTLIATANQGSEATYESGFVIDKFPISRPNLTFSTLTVSNMSPEDSSIYLCSVGPGSKTEAFFGQGTRLTVV.

In its sample, this clonotype was seen many times. A read error may produce the germline difference seen at one junction end. The J gene is TRBJ2-7, the V gene TRBV12-3 or TRBV12-4; 7 bases align to TRBD1. This CDR3 spans 15 amino acids. The CDR3: CASSPGTAITYEQYF. The DNA of the CDR3 is TGTGCCAGCAGCCCCGGGACAGCGATTACCTATGAGCAGTACTTC.

V and J are TRBV25-1 and TRBJ2-4, with D possibly being TRBD1 or TRBD2 (5 bases each). The length of the CDR3 is 13 residues. CDR1 and CDR2 from the germline V gene are MGHDK and SYGVNS. With 6 bases removed from V and 13 bases from J, the gap between germline ends came to 19 bases. The CDR3 nucleotides read TGTGCCAGCAGGGAGCCGGGACCCCTAGAGCAGTACTTC. Protein product: CASREPGPLEQYF.

The chain employs TRBV10-3 and TRBJ1-1; D may be TRBD1 (5 bases). CDR3 length equals 16 residues. V lost 4 bases to trimming and J lost 2 bases, with 17 bases between them. Looked up from germline, CDR1 is ENHRY and CDR2 is SYGVKD. The CDR3 DNA is TGTGCCATCAGTGGGGGGATTCAGCGGGGAAACACTGAAGCTTTCTTT. Translation: CAISGGIQRGNTEAFF.

This clonotype was seen more than once but under ten times. The chain is built from TRBV4-2 and TRBJ2-7; D tentatively fits TRBD1 or TRBD2 (5 bases each). Deletions cut 1 base from V and 2 bases from J, with 12 bases between. The V gene's germline CDR1 is LGHNA and CDR2 YNFKEQ. The CDR3 sequence is 15 residues long. The chain's CDR3 is CASSQGGSVAYEQYF. The CDR3 region has the DNA TGTGCCAGCAGCCAAGGGGGGTCAGTTGCCTACGAGCAGTACTTC.